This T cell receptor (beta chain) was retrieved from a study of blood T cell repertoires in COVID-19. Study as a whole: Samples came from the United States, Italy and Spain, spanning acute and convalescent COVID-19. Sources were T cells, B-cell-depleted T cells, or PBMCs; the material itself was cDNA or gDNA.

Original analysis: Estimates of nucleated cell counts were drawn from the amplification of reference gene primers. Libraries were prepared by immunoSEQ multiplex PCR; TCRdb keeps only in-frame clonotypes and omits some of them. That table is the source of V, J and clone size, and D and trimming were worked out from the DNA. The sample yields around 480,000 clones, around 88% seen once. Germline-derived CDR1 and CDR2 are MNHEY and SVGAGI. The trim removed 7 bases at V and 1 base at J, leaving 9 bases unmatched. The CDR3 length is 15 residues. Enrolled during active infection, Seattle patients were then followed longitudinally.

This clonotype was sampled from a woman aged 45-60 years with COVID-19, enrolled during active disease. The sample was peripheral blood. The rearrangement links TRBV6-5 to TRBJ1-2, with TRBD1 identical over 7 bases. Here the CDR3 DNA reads TGTGCCAGCAACGCAAACAGGGGTTATAACTATGGCTACACCTTC. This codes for CASNANRGYNYGYTF.